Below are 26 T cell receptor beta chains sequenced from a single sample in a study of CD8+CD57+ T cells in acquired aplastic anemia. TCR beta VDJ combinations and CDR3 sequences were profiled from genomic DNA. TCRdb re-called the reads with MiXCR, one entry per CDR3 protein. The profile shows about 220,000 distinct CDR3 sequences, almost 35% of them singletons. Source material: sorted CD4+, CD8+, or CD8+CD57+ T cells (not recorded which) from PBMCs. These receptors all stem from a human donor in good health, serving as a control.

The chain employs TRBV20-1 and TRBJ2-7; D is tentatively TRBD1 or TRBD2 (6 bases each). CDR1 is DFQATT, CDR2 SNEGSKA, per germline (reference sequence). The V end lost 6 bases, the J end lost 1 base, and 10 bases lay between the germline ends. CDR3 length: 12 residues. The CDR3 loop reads CSAGGASYEQYF. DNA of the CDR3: TGCAGTGCGGGGGGCGCATCCTACGAGCAGTACTTC.

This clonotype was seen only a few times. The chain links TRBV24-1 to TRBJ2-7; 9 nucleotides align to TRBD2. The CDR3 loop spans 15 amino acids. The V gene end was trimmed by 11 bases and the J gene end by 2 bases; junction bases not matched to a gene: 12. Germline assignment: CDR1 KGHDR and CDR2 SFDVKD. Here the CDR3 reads CASSPQREETYEQYF. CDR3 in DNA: TGTGCCAGCAGCCCCCAGCGGGAGGAAACCTACGAGCAGTACTTC.

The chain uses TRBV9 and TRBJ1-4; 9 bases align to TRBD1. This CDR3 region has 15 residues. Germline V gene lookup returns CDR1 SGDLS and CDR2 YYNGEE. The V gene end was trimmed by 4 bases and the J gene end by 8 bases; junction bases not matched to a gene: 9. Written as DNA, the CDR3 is TGTGCCAGCAGCCCCGGGACAGGGTTTGAGGAAAAACTGTTTTTT. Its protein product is CASSPGTGFEEKLFF.

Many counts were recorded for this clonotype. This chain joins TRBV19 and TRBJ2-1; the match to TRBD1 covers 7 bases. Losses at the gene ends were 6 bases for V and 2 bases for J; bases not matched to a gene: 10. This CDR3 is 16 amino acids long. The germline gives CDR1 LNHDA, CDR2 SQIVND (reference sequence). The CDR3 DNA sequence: TGTGCCAGTAGCCAAACCGGGACAGTTACCTACAATGAGCAGTTCTTC. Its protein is CASSQTGTVTYNEQFF.

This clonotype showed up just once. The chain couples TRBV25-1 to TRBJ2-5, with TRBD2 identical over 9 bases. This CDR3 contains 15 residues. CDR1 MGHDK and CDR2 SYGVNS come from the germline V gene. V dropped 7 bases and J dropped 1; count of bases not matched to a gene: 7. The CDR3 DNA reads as TGTGCCAGCATCGCGGCGGGGGGGTCCCAAGAGACCCAGTACTTC. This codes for CASIAAGGSQETQYF. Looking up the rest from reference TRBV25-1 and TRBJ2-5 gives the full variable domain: EADIYQTPRYLVIGTGKKITLECSQTMGHDKMYWYQQDPGMELHLIHYSYGVNSTEKGDLSSESTVSRIRTEHFPLTLESARPSHTSQYLCASIAAGGSQETQYFGPGTRLLVL.

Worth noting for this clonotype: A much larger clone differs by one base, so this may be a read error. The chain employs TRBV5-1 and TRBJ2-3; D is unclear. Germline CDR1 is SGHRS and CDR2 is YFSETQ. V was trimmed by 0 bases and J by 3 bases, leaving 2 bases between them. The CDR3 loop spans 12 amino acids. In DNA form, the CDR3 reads TGCGCCAGCAGCTTGGAAACAGATACGCAGTATTTT. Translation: CASSLETDTQYF.

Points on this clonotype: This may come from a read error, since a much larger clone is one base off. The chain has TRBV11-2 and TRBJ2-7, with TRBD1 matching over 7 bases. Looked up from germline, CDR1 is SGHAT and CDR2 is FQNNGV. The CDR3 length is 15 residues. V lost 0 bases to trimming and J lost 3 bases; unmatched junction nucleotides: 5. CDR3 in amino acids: CASSLDKGADYEQYF. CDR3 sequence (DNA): TGTGCCAGCAGCTTAGACAAGGGGGCCGACTACGAGCAGTACTTC.

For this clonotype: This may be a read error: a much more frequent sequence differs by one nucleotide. The CDR3 region is CASSLRTGMQETQYF. As DNA, the CDR3 is TGCGCCAGCAGCTTACGGACAGGCATGCAAGAGACCCAGTACTTC. The V and J genes are TRBV5-1 and TRBJ2-5; 7 bases are shared with TRBD1. V trimming: 2 bases; J trimming: 2 bases; junction bases outside the gene matches: 6. Germline values: CDR1 SGHRS, CDR2 YFSETQ. The CDR3 runs to 15 residues.

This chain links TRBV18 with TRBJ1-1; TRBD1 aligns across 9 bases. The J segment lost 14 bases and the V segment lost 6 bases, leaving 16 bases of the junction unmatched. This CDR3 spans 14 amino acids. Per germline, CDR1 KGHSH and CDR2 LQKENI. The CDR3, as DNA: TGTGCCAGCTCGACCGGCAGGCTTACAGGGGGCGTCTTCTTT. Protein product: CASSTGRLTGGVFF.

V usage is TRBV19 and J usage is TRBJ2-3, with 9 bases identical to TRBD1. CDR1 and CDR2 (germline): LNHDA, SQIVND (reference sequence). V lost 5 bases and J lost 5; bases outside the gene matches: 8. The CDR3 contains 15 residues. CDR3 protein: CASSSGQGKGDTQYF. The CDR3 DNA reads TGTGCCAGTAGTTCGGGACAGGGAAAGGGAGATACGCAGTATTTT. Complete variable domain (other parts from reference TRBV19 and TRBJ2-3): DGGITQSPKYLFRKEGQNVTLSCEQNLNHDAMYWYRQDPGQGLRLIYYSQIVNDFQKGDIAEGYSVSREKKESFPLTVTSAQKNPTAFYLCASSSGQGKGDTQYFGPGTRLTVL.

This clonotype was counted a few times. CDR3 DNA: TGTGCCAGCAGCTTAAGTGGCGGGGGTGATACGCAGTATTTT. It yields the protein CASSLSGGGDTQYF. The chain uses TRBV7-9 and TRBJ2-3, with 7 nucleotides matching TRBD2. Unmatched junction bases numbered 5, after V lost 2 bases and J lost 6 bases. Germline lookup yields CDR1 SEHNR and CDR2 FQNEAQ (reference sequence). The CDR3 has 14 amino acids.

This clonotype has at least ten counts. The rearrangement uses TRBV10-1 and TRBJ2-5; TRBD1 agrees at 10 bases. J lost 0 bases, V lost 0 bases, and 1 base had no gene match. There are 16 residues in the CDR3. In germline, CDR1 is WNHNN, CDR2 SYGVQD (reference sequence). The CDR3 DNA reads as TGCGCCAGCAGTGAGTCGGGGACAGGGGACCAAGAGACCCAGTACTTC. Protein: CASSESGTGDQETQYF.

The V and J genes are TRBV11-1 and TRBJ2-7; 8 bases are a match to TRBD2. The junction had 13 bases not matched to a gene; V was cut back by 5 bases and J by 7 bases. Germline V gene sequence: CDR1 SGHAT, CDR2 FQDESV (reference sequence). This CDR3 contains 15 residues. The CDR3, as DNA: TGTGCCAGCAGCCTAGTAGGACTAGCACTCGGGGAGCAGTACTTC. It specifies CASSLVGLALGEQYF.

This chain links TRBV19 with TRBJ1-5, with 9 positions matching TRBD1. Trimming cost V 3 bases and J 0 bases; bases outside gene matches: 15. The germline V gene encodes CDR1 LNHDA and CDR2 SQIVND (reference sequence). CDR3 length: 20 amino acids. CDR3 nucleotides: TGTGCCAGTAGTATGGGTAAAATCCGGGACAGGGTCAATAGCAATCAGCCCCAGCATTTT. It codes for CASSMGKIRDRVNSNQPQHF. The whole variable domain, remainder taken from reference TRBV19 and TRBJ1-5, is DGGITQSPKYLFRKEGQNVTLSCEQNLNHDAMYWYRQDPGQGLRLIYYSQIVNDFQKGDIAEGYSVSREKKESFPLTVTSAQKNPTAFYLCASSMGKIRDRVNSNQPQHFGDGTRLSIL.

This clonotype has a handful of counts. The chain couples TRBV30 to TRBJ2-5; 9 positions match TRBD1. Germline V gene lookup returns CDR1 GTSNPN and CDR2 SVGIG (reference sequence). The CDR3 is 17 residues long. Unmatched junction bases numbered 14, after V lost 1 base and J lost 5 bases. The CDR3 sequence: CAWSENPGTGSYETQYF. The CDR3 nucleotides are TGTGCCTGGAGTGAAAACCCAGGGACAGGGTCTTACGAGACCCAGTACTTC.

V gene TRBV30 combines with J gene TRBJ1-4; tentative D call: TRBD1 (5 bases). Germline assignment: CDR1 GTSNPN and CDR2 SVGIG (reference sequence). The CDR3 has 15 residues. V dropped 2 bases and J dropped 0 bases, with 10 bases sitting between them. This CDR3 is CAWSLRGATNEKLFF. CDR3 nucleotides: TGTGCCTGGAGTTTGAGGGGCGCAACTAATGAAAAACTGTTTTTT.

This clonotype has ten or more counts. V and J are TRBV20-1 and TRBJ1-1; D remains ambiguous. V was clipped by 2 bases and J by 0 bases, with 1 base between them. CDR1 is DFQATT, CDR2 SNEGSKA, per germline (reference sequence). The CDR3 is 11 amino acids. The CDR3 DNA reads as TGCAGTGCTAGAATGAACACTGAAGCTTTCTTT. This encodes CSARMNTEAFF.

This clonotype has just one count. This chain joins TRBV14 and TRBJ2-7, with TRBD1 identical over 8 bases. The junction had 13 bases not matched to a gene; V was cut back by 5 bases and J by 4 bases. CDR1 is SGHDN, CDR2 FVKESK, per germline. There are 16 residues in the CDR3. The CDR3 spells CASSGGAGTGAYEQYF. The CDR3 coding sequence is TGTGCCAGCAGCGGTGGTGCCGGGACAGGAGCTTACGAGCAGTACTTC.

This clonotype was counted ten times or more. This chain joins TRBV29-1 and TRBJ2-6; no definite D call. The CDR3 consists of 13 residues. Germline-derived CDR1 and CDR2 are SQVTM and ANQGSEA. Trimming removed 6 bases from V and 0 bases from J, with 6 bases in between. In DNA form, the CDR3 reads TGCAGCGTGGGTTTCTCTGGGGCCAACGTCCTGACTTTC. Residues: CSVGFSGANVLTF.

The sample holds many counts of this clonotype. The CDR3, as DNA: TGCAGTGCTAGAGGACAGGGTCCCTTCTATGGCTACACCTTC. This codes for CSARGQGPFYGYTF. V is TRBV20-1 and J is TRBJ1-2, with 7 bases lining up with TRBD1. The V segment lost 1 base and the J segment 4 bases; nucleotides outside the gene matches: 6. Per the germline V gene, CDR1 is DFQATT and CDR2 is SNEGSKA (reference sequence). The CDR3 has 14 residues.

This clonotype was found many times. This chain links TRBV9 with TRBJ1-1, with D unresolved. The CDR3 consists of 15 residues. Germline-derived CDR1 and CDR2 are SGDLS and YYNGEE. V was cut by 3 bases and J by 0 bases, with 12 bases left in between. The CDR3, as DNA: TGTGCCAGCAGCGCCCGTGAAGGACTGAACACTGAAGCTTTCTTT. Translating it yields CASSAREGLNTEAFF.

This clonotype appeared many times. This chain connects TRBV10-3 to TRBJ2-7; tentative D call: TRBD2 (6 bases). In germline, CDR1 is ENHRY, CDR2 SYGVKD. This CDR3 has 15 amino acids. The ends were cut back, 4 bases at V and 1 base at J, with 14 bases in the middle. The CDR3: CAISAGLSGSYEQYF. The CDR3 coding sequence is TGTGCCATCAGTGCCGGACTCAGCGGGTCCTACGAGCAGTACTTC.

CDR3 sequence (DNA): TGTGCCAGCAGTCACCAAGGACAGGGGGGGATCTATGGCTACACCTTC. Protein product: CASSHQGQGGIYGYTF. The gene calls are TRBV6-5 and TRBJ1-2; 10 bases map to TRBD1. CDR3 length: 16 residues. The V and J ends lost 5 bases and 4 bases, in that order; junction bases with no gene match: 10. Germline CDR1 MNHEY, CDR2 SVGAGI.

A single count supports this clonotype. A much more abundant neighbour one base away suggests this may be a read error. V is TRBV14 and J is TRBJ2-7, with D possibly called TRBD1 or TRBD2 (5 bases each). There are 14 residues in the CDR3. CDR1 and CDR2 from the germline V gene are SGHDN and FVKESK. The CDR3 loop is CASSHARDPYEQCF. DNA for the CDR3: TGTGCCAGCAGCCACGCCCGGGACCCCTACGAGCAGTGCTTC.

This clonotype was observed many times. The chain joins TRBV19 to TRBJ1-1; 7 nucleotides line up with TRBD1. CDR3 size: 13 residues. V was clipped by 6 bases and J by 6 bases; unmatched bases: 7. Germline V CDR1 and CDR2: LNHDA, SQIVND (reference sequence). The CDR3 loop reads CASRPDRVSEAFF. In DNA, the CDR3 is TGTGCCAGTAGACCCGACAGGGTATCTGAAGCTTTCTTT.

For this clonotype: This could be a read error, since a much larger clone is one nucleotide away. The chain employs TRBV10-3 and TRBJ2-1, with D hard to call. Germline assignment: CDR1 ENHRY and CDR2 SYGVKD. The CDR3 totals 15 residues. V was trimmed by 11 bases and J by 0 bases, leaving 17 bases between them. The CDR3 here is CAGSEQRSSYNEQFF. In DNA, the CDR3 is TGTGCCGGCAGTGAACAGCGTAGCTCCTACAATGAGCAGTTCTTC.